These T cell receptor beta chains were read from a single sample in a study of blood T cell repertoires in COVID-19. The data were produced by immunoSEQ multiplex PCR, yet TCRdb's version contains in-frame clones alone and is incomplete. The repertoire includes under 200,000 clones, 77% of them detected once, and 2.5% to 3.5% sits in the top ten. Sequencing was carried out using peripheral blood. Every receptor here comes from a man aged 65-85 years with acute or convalescent COVID-19. The CDR3 runs from the conserved cysteine through the conserved F or W. D genes are given only for firm matches. Not every row has a clone size; where given, it reads once, few, many or a size class.

clone size	J gene	V gene	D gene	CDR3 protein	CDR3 DNA
many	TRBJ2-2	TRBV7-9	-	CASSLFAGTGELFF	TGTGCCAGCAGCTTATTTGCGGGGACCGGGGAGCTGTTTTTT
-	TRBJ1-2	TRBV12-3/TRBV12-4	-	CASSFYRAGYTF	TGTGCCAGCAGCTTCTACAGGGCGGGCTACACCTTC
-	TRBJ2-1	TRBV28	TRBD2	CASRITGLAGVGEQFF	TGTGCCAGCAGGATTACGGGACTAGCGGGAGTTGGTGAGCAGTTCTTC
-	TRBJ2-3	TRBV11-3	TRBD1	CASSFQGADTQYF	TGTGCCAGCAGCTTTCAGGGGGCTGATACGCAGTATTTT
-	TRBJ1-1	TRBV5-1	-	CASSSRLGGNTEAFF	TGCGCCAGCAGCTCCCGCCTAGGAGGGAACACTGAAGCTTTCTTT
-	TRBJ1-6	TRBV18	TRBD1	CASSPTGQRSPLHF	TGTGCCAGCTCACCGACAGGGCAGAGGTCACCCCTCCACTTT
-	TRBJ1-6	TRBV5-6	TRBD1	CASSDLQGAKDNSPLHF	TGTGCCAGCAGCGACCTACAGGGGGCAAAGGATAATTCACCCCTCCACTTT
-	TRBJ2-1	TRBV19	TRBD2	CASSIIASGSYNEQFF	TGTGCCAGTAGTATAATCGCTAGCGGTTCCTACAATGAGCAGTTCTTC
few	TRBJ2-7	TRBV9	TRBD1	CASSPQGQGEQYF	TGTGCCAGCAGCCCCCAGGGACAGGGCGAGCAGTACTTC
few	TRBJ2-7	TRBV19	TRBD2	CASSITGRAYEQYF	TGTGCCAGTAGTATAACCGGGAGGGCCTACGAGCAGTACTTC
-	TRBJ2-3	TRBV11-2	TRBD1	CASSPSTGGTSTDTQYF	TGTGCCAGCAGCCCGTCAACAGGGGGGACTAGCACAGATACGCAGTATTTT
-	TRBJ1-1	TRBV3-1/TRBV3-2	-	CASSPAGVNTEAFF	TGTGCCAGCAGCCCCGCGGGGGTGAACACTGAAGCTTTCTTT
-	TRBJ1-4	TRBV7-2	-	CASSPATNEKLFF	TGTGCCAGCAGCCCCGCAACTAATGAAAAACTGTTTTTT
-	TRBJ1-4	TRBV28	TRBD1	CASSYPGGEREKLFF	TGTGCCAGCAGCTACCCAGGGGGAGAACGTGAAAAACTGTTTTTT
-	TRBJ2-2	TRBV11-2	TRBD1	CASSPIRGQGVTGELFF	TGTGCCAGCAGCCCGATTCGGGGACAGGGGGTTACCGGGGAGCTGTTTTTT
-	TRBJ1-4	TRBV14	-	CASSQGDGRFLFF	TGTGCCAGCAGCCAGGGAGACGGGCGTTTCCTGTTTTTT
-	TRBJ1-2	TRBV5-8	-	CASSKAGLRTSYGYTF	TGTGCCAGCAGCAAAGCGGGCCTCCGGACTTCTTATGGCTACACCTTC
-	TRBJ2-3	TRBV19	TRBD2	CASSALAGLTDTQYF	TGTGCCAGTAGTGCATTAGCGGGGCTCACAGATACGCAGTATTTT
-	TRBJ2-4	TRBV2	TRBD2	CASSETSGLLAKNIQYF	TGTGCCAGCAGTGAAACTAGCGGGTTGTTAGCCAAAAACATTCAGTACTTC
-	TRBJ2-1	TRBV5-6	TRBD1	CASSLYGQGSTTYNEQFF	TGTGCCAGCAGCTTGTATGGACAGGGGTCAACTACCTACAATGAGCAGTTCTTC
-	TRBJ1-1	TRBV6-5	-	CASSGLLDVNTEAFF	TGTGCCAGCAGCGGACTTCTAGATGTGAACACTGAAGCTTTCTTT
-	TRBJ2-7	TRBV12-3/TRBV12-4	-	CASSRQGYEQYF	TGTGCCAGCAGTCGCCAGGGGTACGAGCAGTACTTC
many	TRBJ1-6	TRBV12-3/TRBV12-4	-	CASSLAHSSPLHF	TGTGCCAGCAGTTTAGCGCATAGTTCACCCCTCCACTTT
-	TRBJ1-3	TRBV2	TRBD1	CASRDRGGTNTIYF	TGTGCCAGCAGGGACAGGGGGGGCACGAACACCATATATTTT
many	TRBJ2-5	TRBV3-1/TRBV3-2	TRBD2	CASSPYVTSGSRETQYF	TGTGCCAGCAGCCCCTATGTGACTAGCGGGTCGCGGGAGACCCAGTACTTC
-	TRBJ2-7	TRBV7-2	TRBD2	CASSPIGLAGSEQYF	TGTGCCAGCAGCCCTATCGGACTAGCGGGAAGCGAGCAGTACTTC
once	TRBJ2-5	TRBV5-1	-	CASSLVHLNGQETQYF	TGCGCCAGCAGCTTGGTTCATTTAAACGGCCAAGAGACCCAGTACTTC
many	TRBJ1-5	TRBV15	TRBD1	CATRRDRAFNQPQHF	TGTGCCACCAGAAGGGACAGGGCATTCAATCAGCCCCAGCATTTT
few	TRBJ1-2	TRBV5-6	TRBD1	CASSYGRTGSYGYTF	TGTGCCAGCAGTTATGGCAGGACAGGGAGCTATGGCTACACCTTC
-	TRBJ2-7	TRBV2	TRBD2	CASTSGDYEQYF	TGTGCCAGCACTAGCGGGGACTACGAGCAGTACTTC
-	TRBJ1-2	TRBV18	-	CASSPSTGVDYGYTF	TGTGCCAGCTCACCGAGTACGGGGGTGGACTATGGCTACACCTTC
-	TRBJ2-7	TRBV13	TRBD2	CASSLRDRGLAGTSYEQYF	TGTGCCAGCAGCTTAAGGGACAGGGGACTAGCGGGGACCTCCTACGAGCAGTACTTC
-	TRBJ2-3	TRBV7-2	TRBD2	CASSVIAGGSDTQYF	TGTGCCAGCAGCGTAATAGCGGGGGGGTCAGATACGCAGTATTTT
-	TRBJ2-1	TRBV7-8	-	CASSKEQGYNEQFF	TGTGCCAGCAGCAAAGAACAGGGTTACAATGAGCAGTTCTTC
-	TRBJ2-3	TRBV6-8	TRBD2	CASSYPGLADTDTQYF	TGTGCCAGCAGTTACCCGGGACTAGCGGACACAGATACGCAGTATTTT
-	TRBJ1-2	TRBV5-1	-	CASSLADSRTYGYTF	TGCGCCAGCAGCTTGGCCGACAGTCGAACCTATGGCTACACCTTC
-	TRBJ1-6	TRBV28	TRBD1	CASGGGQGGSPLHF	TGTGCCAGCGGAGGAGGACAGGGAGGTTCACCCCTCCACTTT
-	TRBJ1-2	TRBV12-3/TRBV12-4	TRBD1	CASSPGGYGYTF	TGTGCCAGCAGTCCAGGGGGCTACGGCTACACCTTC
-	TRBJ2-7	TRBV28	-	CASRRQGSYEQYF	TGTGCCAGCAGGAGGCAGGGATCCTACGAGCAGTACTTC
many	TRBJ1-2	TRBV6-2/TRBV6-3	-	CASSYATGFYGYTF	TGTGCCAGCAGTTACGCTACAGGGTTTTATGGCTACACCTTC
-	TRBJ1-4	TRBV5-6	TRBD1	CASSGAGTGEEKLFF	TGTGCCAGCAGCGGGGCCGGGACAGGGGAAGAAAAACTGTTTTTT
-	TRBJ1-2	TRBV11-2	-	CASSLAGGGYTF	TGTGCCAGCAGCTTAGCCGGGGGAGGCTACACCTTC
-	TRBJ2-7	TRBV7-6	TRBD2	CASSQDPAGSYEQYF	TGTGCCAGCAGCCAAGACCCAGCGGGGTCCTACGAGCAGTACTTC
-	TRBJ2-7	TRBV24-1	-	CATSDWASAHEQYF	TGTGCCACCAGTGATTGGGCTAGCGCGCACGAGCAGTACTTC
-	TRBJ1-1	TRBV5-5	-	CASSSGALNTEAFF	TGTGCCAGCAGCTCTGGGGCCTTGAACACTGAAGCTTTCTTT